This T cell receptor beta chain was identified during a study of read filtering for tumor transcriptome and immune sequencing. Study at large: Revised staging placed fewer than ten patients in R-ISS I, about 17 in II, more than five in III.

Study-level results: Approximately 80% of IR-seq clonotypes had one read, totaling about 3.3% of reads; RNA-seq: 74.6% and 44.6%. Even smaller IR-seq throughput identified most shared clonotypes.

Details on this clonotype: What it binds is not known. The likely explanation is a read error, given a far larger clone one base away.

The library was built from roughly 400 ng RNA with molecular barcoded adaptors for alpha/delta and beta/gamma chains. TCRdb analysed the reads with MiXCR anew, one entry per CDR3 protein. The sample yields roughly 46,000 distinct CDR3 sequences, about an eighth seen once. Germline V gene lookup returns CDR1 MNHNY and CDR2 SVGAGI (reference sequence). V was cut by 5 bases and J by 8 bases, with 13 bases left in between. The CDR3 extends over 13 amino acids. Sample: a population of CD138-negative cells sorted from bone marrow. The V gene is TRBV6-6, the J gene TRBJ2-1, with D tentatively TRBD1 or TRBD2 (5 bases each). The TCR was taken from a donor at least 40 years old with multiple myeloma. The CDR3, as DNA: TGTGCCAGCAGTGGCGCAGGGACGTATGAGCAGTTCTTC. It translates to CASSGAGTYEQFF.